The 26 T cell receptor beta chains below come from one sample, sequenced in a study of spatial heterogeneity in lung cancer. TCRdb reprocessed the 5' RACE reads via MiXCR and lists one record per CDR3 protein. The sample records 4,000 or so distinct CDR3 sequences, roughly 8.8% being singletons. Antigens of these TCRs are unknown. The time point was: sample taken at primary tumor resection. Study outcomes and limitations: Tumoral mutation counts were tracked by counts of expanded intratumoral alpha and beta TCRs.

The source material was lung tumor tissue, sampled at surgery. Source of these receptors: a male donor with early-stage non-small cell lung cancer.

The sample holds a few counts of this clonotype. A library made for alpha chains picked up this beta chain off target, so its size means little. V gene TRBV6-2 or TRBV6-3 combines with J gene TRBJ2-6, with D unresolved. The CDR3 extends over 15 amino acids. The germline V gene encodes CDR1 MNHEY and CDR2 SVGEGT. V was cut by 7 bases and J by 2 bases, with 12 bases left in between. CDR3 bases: TGTGCCAGCATTAATAGTTCGGCTGGGGCCAACGTCCTGACTTTC. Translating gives CASINSSAGANVLTF.

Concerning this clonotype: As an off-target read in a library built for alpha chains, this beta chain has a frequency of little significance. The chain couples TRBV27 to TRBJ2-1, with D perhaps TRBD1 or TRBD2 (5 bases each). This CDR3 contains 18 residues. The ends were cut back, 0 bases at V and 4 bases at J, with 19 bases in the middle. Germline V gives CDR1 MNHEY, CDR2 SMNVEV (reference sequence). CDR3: CASSLSWGGTSRYNEQFF. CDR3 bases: TGTGCCAGCAGTTTATCGTGGGGTGGGACCTCCAGGTACAATGAGCAGTTCTTC.

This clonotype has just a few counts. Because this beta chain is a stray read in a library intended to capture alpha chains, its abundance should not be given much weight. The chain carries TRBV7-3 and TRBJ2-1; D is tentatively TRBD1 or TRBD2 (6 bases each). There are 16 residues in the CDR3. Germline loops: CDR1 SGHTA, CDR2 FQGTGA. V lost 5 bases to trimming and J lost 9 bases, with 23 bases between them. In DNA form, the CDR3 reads TGTGCCAGCAGCCCGAACTGGGGGGCCAGTAAGGGTGAGCAGTTCTTC. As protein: CASSPNWGASKGEQFF. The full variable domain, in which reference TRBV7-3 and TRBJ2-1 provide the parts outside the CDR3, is GAGVSQTPSNKVTEKGKYVELRCDPISGHTALYWYRQSLGQGPEFLIYFQGTGAADDSGLPNDRFFAVRPEGSVSTLKIQRTERGDSAVYLCASSPNWGASKGEQFFGPGTRLTVL.

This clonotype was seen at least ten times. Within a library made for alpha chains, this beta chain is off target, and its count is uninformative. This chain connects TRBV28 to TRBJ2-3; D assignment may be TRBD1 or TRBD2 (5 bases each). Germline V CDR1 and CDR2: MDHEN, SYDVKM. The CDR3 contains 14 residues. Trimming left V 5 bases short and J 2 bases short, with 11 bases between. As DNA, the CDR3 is TGTGCCAGCAGTCCCCGGGGCCCCACAGATACGCAGTATTTT. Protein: CASSPRGPTDTQYF.

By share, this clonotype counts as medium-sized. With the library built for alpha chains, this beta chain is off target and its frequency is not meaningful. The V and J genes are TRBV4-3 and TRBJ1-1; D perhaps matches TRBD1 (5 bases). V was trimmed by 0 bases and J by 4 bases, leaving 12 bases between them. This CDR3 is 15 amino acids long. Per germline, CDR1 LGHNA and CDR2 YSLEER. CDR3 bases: TGCGCCAGCAGCCAAGATGGGCAGGGTGGCACTGAAGCTTTCTTT. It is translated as CASSQDGQGGTEAFF.

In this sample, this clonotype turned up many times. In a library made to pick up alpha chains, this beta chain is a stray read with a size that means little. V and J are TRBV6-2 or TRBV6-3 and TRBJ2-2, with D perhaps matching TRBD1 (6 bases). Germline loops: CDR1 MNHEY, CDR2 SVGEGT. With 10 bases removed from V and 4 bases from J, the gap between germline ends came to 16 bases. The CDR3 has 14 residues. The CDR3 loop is CATDSQGSTGELFF. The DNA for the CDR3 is TGTGCCACCGATTCTCAGGGGAGCACCGGGGAGCTGTTTTTT.

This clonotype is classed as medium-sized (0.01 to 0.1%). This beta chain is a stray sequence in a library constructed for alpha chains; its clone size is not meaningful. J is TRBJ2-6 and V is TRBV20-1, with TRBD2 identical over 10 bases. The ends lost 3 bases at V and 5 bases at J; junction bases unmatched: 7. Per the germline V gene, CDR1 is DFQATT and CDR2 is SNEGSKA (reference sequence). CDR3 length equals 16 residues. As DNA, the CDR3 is TGCAGTGCTAGCCAGCGGGAGGGCGTAAGGGCCAACGTCCTGACTTTC. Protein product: CSASQREGVRANVLTF.

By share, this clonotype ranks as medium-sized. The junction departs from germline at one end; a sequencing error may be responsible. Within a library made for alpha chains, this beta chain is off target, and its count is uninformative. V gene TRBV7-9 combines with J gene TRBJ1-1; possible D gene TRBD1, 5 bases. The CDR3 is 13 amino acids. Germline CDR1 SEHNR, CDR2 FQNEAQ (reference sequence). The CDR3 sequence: CASSFSGNAEAFF. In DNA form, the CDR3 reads TGTGCCAGCAGCTTCTCAGGGAACGCTGAAGCTTTCTTT.

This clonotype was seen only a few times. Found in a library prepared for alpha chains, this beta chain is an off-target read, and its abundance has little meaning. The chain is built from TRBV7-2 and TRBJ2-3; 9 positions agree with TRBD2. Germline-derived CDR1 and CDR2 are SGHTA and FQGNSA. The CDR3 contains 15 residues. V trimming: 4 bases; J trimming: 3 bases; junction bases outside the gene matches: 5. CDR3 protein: CASSSSGGSTDTQYF. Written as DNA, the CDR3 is TGTGCCAGCAGCTCGAGCGGGGGGAGTACAGATACGCAGTATTTT.

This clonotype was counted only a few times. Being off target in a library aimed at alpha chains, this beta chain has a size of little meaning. CDR3 sequence reads: CASSSRTRQETQYF. CDR3 in DNA: TGTGCCAGCAGCTCTAGGACACGCCAAGAGACCCAGTACTTC. V gene TRBV11-2 combines with J gene TRBJ2-5; a possible D gene is TRBD1 (5 bases). The CDR3 length is 14 residues. The V end lost 4 bases, the J end lost 1 base, and 10 bases lay between the germline ends. Germline V gene sequence: CDR1 SGHAT, CDR2 FQNNGV. The variable domain in full, with the rest retrieved from reference TRBV11-2 and TRBJ2-5, is EAGVAQSPRYKIIEKRQSVAFWCNPISGHATLYWYQQILGQGPKLLIQFQNNGVVDDSQLPKDRFSAERLKGVDSTLKIQPAKLEDSAVYLCASSSRTRQETQYFGPGTRLLVL.

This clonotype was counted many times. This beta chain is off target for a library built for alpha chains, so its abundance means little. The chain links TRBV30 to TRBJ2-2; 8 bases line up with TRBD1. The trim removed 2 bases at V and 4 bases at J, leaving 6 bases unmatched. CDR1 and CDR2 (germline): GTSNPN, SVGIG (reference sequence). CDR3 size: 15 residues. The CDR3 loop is CAWSSQGAGTGELFF. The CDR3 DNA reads TGTGCCTGGAGTAGCCAGGGGGCTGGCACCGGGGAGCTGTTTTTT.

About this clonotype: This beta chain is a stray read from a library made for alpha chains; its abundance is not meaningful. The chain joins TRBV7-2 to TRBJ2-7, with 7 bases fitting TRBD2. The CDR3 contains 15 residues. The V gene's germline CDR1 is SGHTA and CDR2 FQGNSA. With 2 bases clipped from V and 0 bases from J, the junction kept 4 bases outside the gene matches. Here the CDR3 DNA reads TGTGCCAGCAGCTTAATGCTAGCGGCCTCCTACGAGCAGTACTTC. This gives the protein CASSLMLAASYEQYF.

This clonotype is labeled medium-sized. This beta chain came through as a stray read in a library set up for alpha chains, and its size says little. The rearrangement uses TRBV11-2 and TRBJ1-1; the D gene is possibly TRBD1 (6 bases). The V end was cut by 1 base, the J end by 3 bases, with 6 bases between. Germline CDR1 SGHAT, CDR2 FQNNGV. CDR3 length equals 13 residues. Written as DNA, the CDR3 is TGTGCCAGCAGCTTAGCAGGGGACACTGAAGCTTTCTTT. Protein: CASSLAGDTEAFF.

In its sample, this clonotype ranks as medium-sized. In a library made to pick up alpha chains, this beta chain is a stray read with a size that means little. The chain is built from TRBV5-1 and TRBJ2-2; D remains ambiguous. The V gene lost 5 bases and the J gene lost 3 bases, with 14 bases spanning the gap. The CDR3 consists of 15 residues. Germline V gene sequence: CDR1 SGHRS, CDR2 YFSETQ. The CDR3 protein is CASSPLNRDTGELFF. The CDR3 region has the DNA TGCGCCAGCAGTCCTCTAAACCGGGACACCGGGGAGCTGTTTTTT.

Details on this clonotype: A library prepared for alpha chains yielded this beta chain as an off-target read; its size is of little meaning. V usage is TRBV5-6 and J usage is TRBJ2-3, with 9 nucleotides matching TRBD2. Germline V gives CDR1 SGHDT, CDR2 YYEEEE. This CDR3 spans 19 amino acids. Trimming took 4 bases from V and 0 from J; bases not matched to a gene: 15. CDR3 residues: CASSPGSLAGGPSTDTQYF. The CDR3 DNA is TGTGCCAGCAGCCCCGGATCTCTGGCGGGGGGGCCGAGCACAGATACGCAGTATTTT.

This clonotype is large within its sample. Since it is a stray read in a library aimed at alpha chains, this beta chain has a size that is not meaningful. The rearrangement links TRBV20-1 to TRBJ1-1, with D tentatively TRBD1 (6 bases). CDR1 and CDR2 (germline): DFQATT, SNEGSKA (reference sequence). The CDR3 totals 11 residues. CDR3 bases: TGCAGGGTACAGGGAGGCACTGAAGCTTTCTTT. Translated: CRVQGGTEAFF.

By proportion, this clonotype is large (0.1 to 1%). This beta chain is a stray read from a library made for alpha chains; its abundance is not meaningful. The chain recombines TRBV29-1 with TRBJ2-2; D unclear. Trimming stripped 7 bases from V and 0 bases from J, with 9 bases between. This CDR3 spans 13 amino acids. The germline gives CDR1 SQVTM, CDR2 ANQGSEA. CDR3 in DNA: TGCAGCGCCGTACTTACGAACACCGGGGAGCTGTTTTTT. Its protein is CSAVLTNTGELFF.

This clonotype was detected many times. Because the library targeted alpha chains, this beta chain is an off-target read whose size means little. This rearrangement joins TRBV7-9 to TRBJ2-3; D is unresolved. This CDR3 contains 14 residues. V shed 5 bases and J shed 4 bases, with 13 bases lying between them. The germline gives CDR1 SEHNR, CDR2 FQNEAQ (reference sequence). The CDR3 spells CASSPSASSDTQYF. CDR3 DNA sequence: TGTGCCAGCAGCCCCTCGGCCTCCTCAGATACGCAGTATTTT.

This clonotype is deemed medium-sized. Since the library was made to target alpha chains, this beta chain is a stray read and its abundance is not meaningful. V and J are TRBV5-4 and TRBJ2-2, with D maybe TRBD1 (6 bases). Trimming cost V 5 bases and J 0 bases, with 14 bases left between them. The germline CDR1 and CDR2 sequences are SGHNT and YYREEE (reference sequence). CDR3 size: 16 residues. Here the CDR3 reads CASRTGTLANTGELFF. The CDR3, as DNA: TGTGCCAGCAGAACCGGGACACTAGCGAACACCGGGGAGCTGTTTTTT. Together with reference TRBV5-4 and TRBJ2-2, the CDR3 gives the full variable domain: ETGVTQSPTHLIKTRGQQVTLRCSSQSGHNTVSWYQQALGQGPQFIFQYYREEENGRGNFPPRFSGLQFPNYSSELNVNALELDDSALYLCASRTGTLANTGELFFGEGSRLTVL.

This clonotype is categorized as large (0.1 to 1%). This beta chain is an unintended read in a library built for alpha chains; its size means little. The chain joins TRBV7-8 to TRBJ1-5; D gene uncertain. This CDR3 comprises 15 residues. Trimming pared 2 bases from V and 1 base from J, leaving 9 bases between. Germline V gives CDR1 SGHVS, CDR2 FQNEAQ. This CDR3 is CASSLWGESNQPQHF. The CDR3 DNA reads TGTGCCAGCAGCTTATGGGGAGAGAGCAATCAGCCCCAGCATTTT.

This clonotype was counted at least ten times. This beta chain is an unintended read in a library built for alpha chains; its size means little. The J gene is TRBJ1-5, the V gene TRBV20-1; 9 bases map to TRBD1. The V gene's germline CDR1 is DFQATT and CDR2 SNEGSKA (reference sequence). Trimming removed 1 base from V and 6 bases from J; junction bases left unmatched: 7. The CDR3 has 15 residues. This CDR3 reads CSARAGQGVRQPQHF. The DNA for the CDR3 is TGCAGTGCTAGAGCGGGACAGGGCGTCCGTCAGCCCCAGCATTTT.

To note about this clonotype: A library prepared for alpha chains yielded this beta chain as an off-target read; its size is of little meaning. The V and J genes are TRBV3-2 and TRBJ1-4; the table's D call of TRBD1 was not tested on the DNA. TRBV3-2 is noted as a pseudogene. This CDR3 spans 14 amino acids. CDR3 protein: CASSHRGMGEKLFF. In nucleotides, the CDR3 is TGTGCCAGCAGCCACAGGGGGATGGGGGAAAAACTGTTTTTT.

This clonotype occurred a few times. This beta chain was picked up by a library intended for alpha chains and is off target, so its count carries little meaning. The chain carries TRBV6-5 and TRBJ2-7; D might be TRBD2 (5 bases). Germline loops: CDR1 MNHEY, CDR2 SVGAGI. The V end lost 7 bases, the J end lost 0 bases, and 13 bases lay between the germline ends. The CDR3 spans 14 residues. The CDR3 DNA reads TGTGCCAGCAATCGGGCGGGCGGCTCCTACGAGCAGTACTTC. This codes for CASNRAGGSYEQYF.

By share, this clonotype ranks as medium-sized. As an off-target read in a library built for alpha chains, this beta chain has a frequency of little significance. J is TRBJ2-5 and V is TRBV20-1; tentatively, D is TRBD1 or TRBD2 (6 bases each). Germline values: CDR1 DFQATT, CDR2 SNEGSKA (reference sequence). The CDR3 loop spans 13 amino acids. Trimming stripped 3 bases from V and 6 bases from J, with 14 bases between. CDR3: CSASPGGAKTQYF. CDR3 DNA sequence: TGCAGTGCTAGCCCCGGGGGCGCGAAGACCCAGTACTTC.

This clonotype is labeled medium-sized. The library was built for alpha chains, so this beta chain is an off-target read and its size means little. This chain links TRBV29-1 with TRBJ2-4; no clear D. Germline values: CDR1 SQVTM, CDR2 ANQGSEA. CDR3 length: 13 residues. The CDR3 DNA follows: TGCGCCGGCGGACGATCCGACAAAAACATTCAGTACTTC. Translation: CAGGRSDKNIQYF.

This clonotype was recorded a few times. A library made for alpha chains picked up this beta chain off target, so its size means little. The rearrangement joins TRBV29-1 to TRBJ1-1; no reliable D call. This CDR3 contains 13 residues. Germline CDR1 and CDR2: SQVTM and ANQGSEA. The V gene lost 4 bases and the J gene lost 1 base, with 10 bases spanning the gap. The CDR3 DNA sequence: TGCAGCGTTGGTGACCGGCCGAACACTGAAGCTTTCTTT. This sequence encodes CSVGDRPNTEAFF.